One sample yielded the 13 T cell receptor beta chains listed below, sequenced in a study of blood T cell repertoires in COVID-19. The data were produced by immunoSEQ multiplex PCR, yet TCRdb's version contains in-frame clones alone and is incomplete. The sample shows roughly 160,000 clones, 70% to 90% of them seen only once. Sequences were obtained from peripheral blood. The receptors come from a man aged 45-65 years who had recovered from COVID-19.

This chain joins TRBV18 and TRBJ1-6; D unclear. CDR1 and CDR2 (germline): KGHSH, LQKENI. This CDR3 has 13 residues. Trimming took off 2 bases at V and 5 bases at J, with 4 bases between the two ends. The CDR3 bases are TGTGCCAGCTCACCATCAAATAATTCACCCCTCCACTTT. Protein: CASSPSNNSPLHF.

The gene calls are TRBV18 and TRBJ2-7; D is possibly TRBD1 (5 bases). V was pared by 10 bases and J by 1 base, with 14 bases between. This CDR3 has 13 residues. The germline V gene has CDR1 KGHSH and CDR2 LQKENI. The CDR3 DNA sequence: TGTGCCACCGCGCCCCAGGGTTCCTACGAGCAGTACTTC. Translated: CATAPQGSYEQYF. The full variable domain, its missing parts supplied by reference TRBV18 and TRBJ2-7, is NAGVMQNPRHLVRRRGQEARLRCSPMKGHSHVYWYRQLPEEGLKFMVYLQKENIIDESGMPKERFSAEFPKEGPSILRIQQVVRGDSAAYFCATAPQGSYEQYFGPGTRLTVT.

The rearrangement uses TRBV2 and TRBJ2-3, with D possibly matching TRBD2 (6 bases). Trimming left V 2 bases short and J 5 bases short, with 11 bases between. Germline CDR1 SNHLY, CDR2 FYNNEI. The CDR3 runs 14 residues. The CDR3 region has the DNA TGTGCCAGCAGTGAACGCGGAGGGAGAGATACGCAGTATTTT. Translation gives CASSERGGRDTQYF.

The CDR3 sequence: CASSTGLAGGFYEQYF. The DNA for the CDR3 is TGCGCCAGCAGCACCGGACTAGCGGGGGGGTTCTACGAGCAGTACTTC. The chain combines TRBV5-1 with TRBJ2-7; 15 bases align to TRBD2. J gave up 3 bases and V 4 bases, and 5 bases lay outside the gene matches. The CDR3 totals 16 residues. Germline CDR1 and CDR2: SGHRS and YFSETQ.

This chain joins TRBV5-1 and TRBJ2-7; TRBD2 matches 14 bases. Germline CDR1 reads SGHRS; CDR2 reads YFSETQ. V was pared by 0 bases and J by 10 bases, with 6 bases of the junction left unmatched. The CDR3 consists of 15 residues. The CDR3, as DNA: TGCGCCAGCAGCTTGGAGGGACTAGCGGGAGTTGAACAGTACTTC. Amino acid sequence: CASSLEGLAGVEQYF.

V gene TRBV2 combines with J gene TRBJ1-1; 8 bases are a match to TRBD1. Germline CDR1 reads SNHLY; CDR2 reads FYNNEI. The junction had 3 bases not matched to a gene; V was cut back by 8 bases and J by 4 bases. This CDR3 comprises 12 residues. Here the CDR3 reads CASRTGFTEAFF. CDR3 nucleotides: TGTGCCAGCCGGACAGGGTTCACTGAAGCTTTCTTT.

CDR3 sequence (DNA): TGTGCCAGCAGGCGGGGGACAGGGGGCCTCTACGAGCAGTACTTC. Its protein product is CASRRGTGGLYEQYF. The chain links TRBV3-1 (or the pseudogene TRBV3-2) to TRBJ2-7; 12 bases fit TRBD1. CDR1 and CDR2 from the germline V gene are LGHDT and YNNKEL (reference sequence). There are 15 residues in the CDR3. V was clipped by 6 bases and J by 3 bases; unmatched bases: 6.

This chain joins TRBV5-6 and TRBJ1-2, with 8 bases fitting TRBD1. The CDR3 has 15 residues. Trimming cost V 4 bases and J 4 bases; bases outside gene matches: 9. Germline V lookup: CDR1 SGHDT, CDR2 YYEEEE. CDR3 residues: CASSRGTGFTYGYTF. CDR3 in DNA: TGTGCCAGCAGCCGGGGGACAGGATTTACCTATGGCTACACCTTC.

The CDR3 bases are TGTGCCACCAGTGAGAATGACAGGGCGAGGGGGGAGCTGTTTTTT. Protein product: CATSENDRARGELFF. The chain links TRBV24-1 to TRBJ2-2, with TRBD1 matching 7 bases. Germline CDR1 KGHDR, CDR2 SFDVKD. V shed 4 bases and J 8 bases; nucleotides not matched to a gene: 9. The CDR3 length is 15 residues.

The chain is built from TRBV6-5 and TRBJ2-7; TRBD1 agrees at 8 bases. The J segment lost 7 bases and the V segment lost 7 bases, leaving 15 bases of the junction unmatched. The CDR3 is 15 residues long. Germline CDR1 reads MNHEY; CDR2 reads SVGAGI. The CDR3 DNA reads TGTGCCAGCACCTTAACTGGCAGGGGGCCTCGGGAGCAGTACTTC. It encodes CASTLTGRGPREQYF.

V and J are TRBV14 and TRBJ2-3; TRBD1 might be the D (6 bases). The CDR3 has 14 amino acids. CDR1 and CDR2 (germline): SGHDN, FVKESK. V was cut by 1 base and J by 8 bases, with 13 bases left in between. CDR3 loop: CASSQGRGSGTQYF. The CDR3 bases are TGTGCCAGCAGCCAAGGCAGGGGCTCGGGTACGCAGTATTTT.

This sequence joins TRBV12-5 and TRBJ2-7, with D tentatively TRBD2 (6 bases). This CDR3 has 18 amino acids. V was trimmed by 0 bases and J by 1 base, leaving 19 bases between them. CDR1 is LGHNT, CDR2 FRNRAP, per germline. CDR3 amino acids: CASGLVLSRDFPSYEQYF. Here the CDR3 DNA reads TGTGCTAGTGGTTTGGTACTTTCCCGGGACTTTCCGTCCTACGAGCAGTACTTC.

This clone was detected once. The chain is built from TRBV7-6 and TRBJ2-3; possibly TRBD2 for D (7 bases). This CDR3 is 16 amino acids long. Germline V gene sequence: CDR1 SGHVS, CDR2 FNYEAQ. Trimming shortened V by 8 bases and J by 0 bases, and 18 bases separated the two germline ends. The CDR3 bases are TGTGCCAGCTCCTCGGGGGGCCCTCAGAGCACAGATACGCAGTATTTT. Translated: CASSSGGPQSTDTQYF.